The clone carrying this TCR beta chain came up a few times. Its antigen remains unknown. This specimen belongs to a study of T cell repertoires in cytomegalovirus infection. Findings and limits, study-wide: Dominant in the ex vivo response were TCR beta clonotypes restricted by HLA-C and specific for CMV.

Each CDR3 protein gets one entry after TCRdb re-called the reads with MiXCR. Counted here are about 770,000 distinct CDR3 sequences, almost 30% occurring once; the ten biggest clones make up over 10%. This TCR came from a human donor in good health (CMV status not recorded). Some clones in this sample may be carry-over from other donors' samples. The sample consisted of cultured CD8+ T cells from PBMCs, taken from culture after CMV antigen stimulation.

CDR3 protein: CASSFLGVDDYEQYF. The CDR3 DNA reads as TGTGCCAGCAGCTTTTTGGGGGTAGATGACTACGAGCAGTACTTC. V is TRBV7-2 and J is TRBJ2-7; either TRBD1 or TRBD2 may fit D (5 bases each). Germline V CDR1 and CDR2: SGHTA, FQGNSA. The CDR3 has 15 amino acids. With 3 bases removed from V and 3 bases from J, the gap between germline ends came to 15 bases.